These 22 T cell receptor beta chains were all obtained from the same sample, sequenced in a study of patients and donors after allogeneic stem cell transplantation (dated by TCRdb to the early 2020s). Library generation was performed with RT-PCR. Data came from a NextSeq 550. The raw public data were reprocessed by TCRdb itself: fastp quality trimming at Q25, MiXCR clonotype calling, in-frame beta chains only. Identical CDR3 protein sequences are pooled into one entry, listed with their most common genes and DNA. This sample is represented by approximately 200,000 distinct CDR3 sequences; roughly two fifths of them were singletons. The ten largest account for roughly 10% of the sample. The specimen sequenced was blood, either unsorted or a sorted T cell fraction (not recorded which). These receptors all stem from a human donor who was either an allogeneic HSCT recipient or a stem cell or donor lymphocyte infusion donor (not recorded which). It is not recorded whose cells these are; they may come from a transplant donor.

This clonotype was seen only a few times. The chain employs TRBV4-2 and TRBJ1-1; 8 bases map to TRBD1. The CDR3 is 14 residues long. Germline V CDR1 and CDR2: LGHNA, YNFKEQ. Trimming removed 4 bases from V and 10 bases from J; junction bases left unmatched: 11. The CDR3 sequence: CASSPSMDREGAFF. The CDR3 DNA sequence: TGTGCCAGCAGCCCCTCGATGGACAGGGAGGGAGCTTTCTTT.

This clonotype was picked up a small number of times. The V gene is TRBV5-1, the J gene TRBJ1-3, with a tentative D call TRBD1 (5 bases). V lost 0 bases and J lost 0, with 7 bases in between. Looked up from germline, CDR1 is SGHRS and CDR2 is YFSETQ. The CDR3 has 15 residues. CDR3 sequence reads: CASSLEGPSGNTIYF. The DNA for the CDR3 is TGCGCCAGCAGCTTGGAGGGGCCCTCTGGAAACACCATATATTTT.

This clonotype was seen more than once but under ten times. This sequence joins TRBV10-3 and TRBJ1-2; 7 bases match TRBD1. CDR3 size: 13 residues. Germline loops: CDR1 ENHRY, CDR2 SYGVKD. The junction had 9 bases not matched to a gene; V was cut back by 8 bases and J by 6 bases. The DNA of the CDR3 is TGTGCCATCCGCTTTGGTCAGGGGGATGGCTACACCTTC. It specifies CAIRFGQGDGYTF.

This chain joins TRBV5-1 and TRBJ2-7, with D perhaps matching TRBD2 (6 bases). The CDR3 loop spans 14 amino acids. The germline V gene encodes CDR1 SGHRS and CDR2 YFSETQ. Trimming removed 2 bases at V and 2 bases at J, with 11 bases between. The CDR3 sequence: CASSLVGLPYEQYF. In DNA form, the CDR3 reads TGCGCCAGCAGCTTAGTTGGACTACCCTACGAGCAGTACTTC.

The chain joins TRBV6-6 to TRBJ1-1; D unclear. With 5 bases removed from V and 1 base from J, the gap between germline ends came to 14 bases. The CDR3 is 15 amino acids. Germline CDR1 and CDR2: MNHNY and SVGAGI (reference sequence). The CDR3 bases are TGTGCCAGCAGTACCCCGACAAGCCGGAACACTGAAGCTTTCTTT. Amino acids: CASSTPTSRNTEAFF.

The chain is built from TRBV11-1 and TRBJ2-5; D is unresolved. Per the germline V gene, CDR1 is SGHAT and CDR2 is FQDESV (reference sequence). The CDR3 is made up of 14 amino acids. The V and J ends lost 6 bases and 4 bases respectively, with 15 bases between them. Here the CDR3 reads CASSYRADGETQYF. Written as DNA, the CDR3 is TGTGCCAGCAGTTACCGGGCGGACGGAGAGACCCAGTACTTC.

This clonotype was detected a few times. This chain joins TRBV20-1 and TRBJ1-5; TRBD1 is a possible D gene (5 bases). The germline CDR1 and CDR2 sequences are DFQATT and SNEGSKA (reference sequence). V lost 2 bases and J 2 bases, leaving 7 bases between the germline ends. The CDR3 has 13 amino acids. The CDR3 bases are TGCAGTGCTAGAATACAGGGCAATCAGCCCCAGCATTTT. As protein: CSARIQGNQPQHF.

V is TRBV24-1 and J is TRBJ1-5; unclear D gene. V gave up 7 bases and J gave up 7 bases, with 10 bases separating them. Germline lookup yields CDR1 KGHDR and CDR2 SFDVKD. CDR3 length: 12 amino acids. CDR3 DNA sequence: TGTGCCACCAGCGAGCCGTCCCAGCCCCAGCATTTT. Protein: CATSEPSQPQHF.

This chain links TRBV5-5 with TRBJ1-1, with unresolved D. The CDR3 sequence is 14 residues long. Germline CDR1 SGHKS, CDR2 YYEKEE (reference sequence). V was pared by 1 base and J by 3 bases, with 10 bases between. CDR3 protein: CASSLRPRDTEAFF. Here the CDR3 DNA reads TGTGCCAGCAGCTTGCGGCCAAGGGACACTGAAGCTTTCTTT.

The CDR3 reads CASSLDRLDHGYTF. The CDR3 DNA reads TGCGCCAGCAGCTTGGATAGGCTTGACCATGGCTACACCTTC. The chain combines TRBV5-1 with TRBJ1-2, with D hard to call. The CDR3 contains 14 residues. CDR1 is SGHRS, CDR2 YFSETQ, per germline. Trimming stripped 0 bases from V and 6 bases from J, with 12 bases between.

A few counts support this clonotype. This sequence joins TRBV29-1 and TRBJ2-7; 8 bases map to TRBD1. Trimming removed 2 bases from V and 7 bases from J; junction bases left unmatched: 1. There are 11 residues in the CDR3. Per the germline V gene, CDR1 is SQVTM and CDR2 is ANQGSEA. The CDR3, as DNA: TGCAGCGTTGAAACAGGGGGGGAGCAGTACTTC. It codes for CSVETGGEQYF.

The chain employs TRBV20-1 and TRBJ2-1, with a possible D match to TRBD2 (6 bases). V lost 6 bases, J lost 3 bases, and 18 bases lay in between. The CDR3 extends over 15 amino acids. Germline CDR1 reads DFQATT; CDR2 reads SNEGSKA (reference sequence). This chain's CDR3 is CSAPRRGGYYNEQFF. The CDR3 region has the DNA TGCAGTGCCCCGAGGCGGGGCGGATACTACAATGAGCAGTTCTTC.

V gene TRBV10-3 combines with J gene TRBJ1-3, with D possibly TRBD1 on 5 matching bases. V was cut by 7 bases and J by 0 bases, with 10 bases left in between. Germline CDR1 and CDR2: ENHRY and SYGVKD. This CDR3 has 14 residues. The chain's CDR3 is CAINQGSSGNTIYF. CDR3 in DNA: TGTGCCATCAATCAGGGCAGCTCTGGAAACACCATATATTTT.

The gene calls are TRBV9 and TRBJ2-7; no firm D call. This CDR3 is 13 amino acids long. Deletions cut 0 bases from V and 0 bases from J, with 4 bases between. Per germline, CDR1 SGDLS and CDR2 YYNGEE. The CDR3: CASSVGPSYEQYF. CDR3 nucleotide sequence: TGTGCCAGCAGCGTAGGGCCCTCCTACGAGCAGTACTTC.

The chain uses TRBV12-3 or TRBV12-4 and TRBJ2-1; D is tentatively TRBD1 or TRBD2 (5 bases each). V was pared by 4 bases and J by 2 bases, with 9 bases between. CDR3 size: 14 residues. CDR3: CASSYGGTYNEQFF. CDR3 DNA: TGTGCCAGCAGTTATGGGGGAACCTACAATGAGCAGTTCTTC.

The rearrangement joins TRBV28 to TRBJ1-2; 7 bases are a match to TRBD1. V lost 2 bases and J lost 12; bases outside the gene matches: 6. This CDR3 has 12 amino acids. The V gene's germline CDR1 is MDHEN and CDR2 SYDVKM. The chain's CDR3 is CASSLPGTVNTF. The CDR3 region has the DNA TGTGCCAGCAGTTTACCCGGGACAGTTAACACCTTC.

In this sample, this clonotype turned up a few times. This sequence joins TRBV12-3 or TRBV12-4 and TRBJ2-3; no definite D call. This CDR3 has 12 amino acids. Trimming pared 6 bases from V and 0 bases from J, leaving 4 bases between. The CDR3 DNA reads as TGTGCCAGCAGGGGGAGCACAGATACGCAGTATTTT. Encoded protein: CASRGSTDTQYF.

This clonotype was detected only a few times. This chain joins TRBV5-6 and TRBJ2-1; D call uncertain. The germline V and J ends were trimmed by 0 bases and 0 bases, with 7 bases remaining between them. Germline-derived CDR1 and CDR2 are SGHDT and YYEEEE. The CDR3 runs 15 residues. This CDR3 reads CASSLVQRSYNEQFF. DNA of the CDR3: TGTGCCAGCAGCTTGGTTCAGCGCTCCTACAATGAGCAGTTCTTC.

J is TRBJ2-3 and V is TRBV20-1, with 7 bases that match TRBD1. This CDR3 spans 19 amino acids. Trimming cost V 0 bases and J 0 bases; bases outside gene matches: 15. Per the germline V gene, CDR1 is DFQATT and CDR2 is SNEGSKA (reference sequence). The CDR3 nucleotides are TGCAGTGCTAGAGATCCCGGGACAGTACCCACACCTAGCACAGATACGCAGTATTTT. The encoded protein is CSARDPGTVPTPSTDTQYF.

Only one count was recorded for this clonotype. The rearrangement uses TRBV21-1 and TRBJ2-7. TRBV21-1 corresponds to a pseudogene. The CDR3 has 11 residues. In nucleotides, the CDR3 is TGTGCCAGCAGCAAAGCGAGCGAGCAGTACTTC. Encoded protein: CASSKASEQYF.

The table lists this clonotype with a few counts. V usage is TRBV20-1 and J usage is TRBJ1-2, with D possibly TRBD1 on 5 matching bases. V gave up 4 bases and J gave up 8 bases, with 14 bases separating them. This CDR3 spans 12 amino acids. Germline CDR1 and CDR2: DFQATT and SNEGSKA (reference sequence). Written as DNA, the CDR3 is TGCAGTGCTATTAAAGGGACTCAAGGCTACACCTTC. Translating gives CSAIKGTQGYTF.

The chain employs TRBV12-3 or TRBV12-4 and TRBJ1-1, with D possibly matching TRBD1 (6 bases). V gave up 9 bases and J gave up 1 base, with 12 bases separating them. The CDR3 is made up of 13 amino acids. The CDR3 sequence is CASLGAGNTEAFF. In nucleotides, the CDR3 is TGTGCCAGTCTGGGGGCGGGGAACACTGAAGCTTTCTTT.